A selection of T cell receptor beta chains follows, all from one sample in a study of blood T cell repertoires in COVID-19. Profiled with immunoSEQ multiplex PCR; TCRdb holds only in-frame clones, not every one. The table records about 320,000 clones, around 83% of them present only once. The source material was peripheral blood. All receptors come from a woman aged 50 to 60 with acute or convalescent COVID-19. Each CDR3 is given without its conserved first and last residue.

TRBV7-9	TRBJ2-2	ASSGGAADPTGELF
TRBV10-3	TRBJ1-2	AIRKTDANYGYT
TRBV7-3	TRBJ2-3	ASSLNPGTGAADTQY
TRBV6-5	TRBJ1-1	ASRTGGSETEAF
TRBV10-3	TRBJ2-7	AIRFSTGDEQY
TRBV24-1	TRBJ2-3	ATSLGDRVDTQY
TRBV11-2	TRBJ1-4	ASSPIGGSTNEKLF
TRBV2	TRBJ1-1	ASSVQGREAF
TRBV6-5	TRBJ2-5	ATPRGREETQY
TRBV4-3	TRBJ1-2	ASSQGFDRADGYT
TRBV20-1	TRBJ1-5	SASTGTINQPQH
TRBV2	TRBJ1-6	ASSEGGGSPLH